One and the same sample provided the 8 T cell receptor beta chains below, sequenced in a study of blood T cell repertoires in COVID-19. Using immunoSEQ multiplex PCR, the repertoire was profiled, and TCRdb retains in-frame clones only, with some absent. The sample carries 390,000 or so clones, roughly four fifths recorded once. The sample was PBMCs or T cells enriched from blood (not recorded which). The receptors here all came from a woman aged 50 to 60 who had recovered from COVID-19.

This sequence joins TRBV5-1 and TRBJ1-4, with unresolved D. Trimming took 4 bases from V and 4 from J, leaving 11 bases between them. This CDR3 is built from 14 residues. Germline CDR1 reads SGHRS; CDR2 reads YFSETQ. The CDR3 spells CASSGGSGNEKLFF. Here the CDR3 DNA reads TGCGCCAGCAGCGGAGGGTCCGGTAATGAAAAACTGTTTTTT.

This clone has only a few counts. The rearrangement joins TRBV5-1 to TRBJ1-1; TRBD1 matches 8 bases. Losses at the gene ends were 5 bases for V and 5 bases for J; bases not matched to a gene: 11. This CDR3 has 15 residues. In germline, CDR1 is SGHRS, CDR2 YFSETQ. The CDR3 sequence: CASSSANRGVTEAFF. CDR3 sequence (DNA): TGCGCCAGCAGTTCCGCGAACAGGGGGGTTACTGAAGCTTTCTTT.

The genes are TRBV14 and TRBJ1-2; D is unresolved. This CDR3 is 14 amino acids long. Germline-derived CDR1 and CDR2 are SGHDN and FVKESK. Deletions cut 2 bases from V and 1 base from J, with 8 bases between. The CDR3 loop is CASSQSRGNYGYTF. CDR3 coding DNA: TGTGCCAGCAGCCAAAGTCGGGGTAACTATGGCTACACCTTC.

The rearrangement links TRBV10-2 to TRBJ2-7; 8 bases fit TRBD1. The V segment lost 2 bases and the J segment 3 bases; nucleotides outside the gene matches: 3. This CDR3 spans 14 amino acids. Per germline, CDR1 WSHSY and CDR2 SAAADI. In DNA, the CDR3 is TGCGCCAGCAGTGAGACCGGACAGGGCTACGAGCAGTACTTC. It is translated as CASSETGQGYEQYF.

V usage is TRBV18 and J usage is TRBJ1-2, with TRBD1 identical over 7 bases. CDR3 size: 16 residues. Germline V CDR1 and CDR2: KGHSH, LQKENI. V shed 0 bases and J 2 bases; nucleotides not matched to a gene: 6. The CDR3 protein is CASSPPYQGVNYGYTF. The CDR3 DNA reads TGTGCCAGCTCACCACCTTATCAGGGGGTCAACTATGGCTACACCTTC.

A word on this clone: The junction and the germline gene differ at one end; a read error may be behind it. V usage is TRBV7-9 and J usage is TRBJ1-2, with TRBD1 matching over 8 bases. The CDR3 runs to 13 residues. In germline, CDR1 is SEHNR, CDR2 FQNEAQ (reference sequence). For the CDR3, the DNA is TGTGCCAGCAGCCGAATGGTGGACAGGGTTGATGGCTTC. Translation: CASSRMVDRVDGF.

The DNA of the CDR3 is TGTGCCAGCAGCTTGGTCGGACAGTATAATTCACCCCTCCACTTT. It yields the protein CASSLVGQYNSPLHF. The chain joins TRBV5-5 to TRBJ1-6; TRBD1 might be the D (6 bases). V shed 0 bases and J shed 4 bases, with 8 bases lying between them. The V gene's germline CDR1 is SGHKS and CDR2 YYEKEE (reference sequence). The CDR3 spans 15 residues.

V usage is TRBV7-3 and J usage is TRBJ1-1; D is unresolved. V lost 0 bases and J lost 5, with 10 bases in between. Germline CDR1 is SGHTA and CDR2 is FQGTGA. The length of the CDR3 is 14 residues. As DNA, the CDR3 is TGTGCCAGCAGCTTAACGCCAGATTCAACTGAAGCTTTCTTT. It encodes CASSLTPDSTEAFF.